These 26 T cell receptor beta chains were sequenced from one sample in a study of blood T cell repertoires in COVID-19. This table comes from immunoSEQ multiplex PCR, and its TCRdb copy is limited to in-frame clones, with some not included. The table records under 250,000 clones, approximately 85% of them present only once. Sequences were obtained from peripheral blood. These receptors came from an older woman with COVID-19, enrolled during active disease.

The CDR3 loop reads CASNADTDTQYF. In nucleotides, the CDR3 is TGTGCCTCCAATGCAGACACAGATACGCAGTATTTT. The gene calls are TRBV11-2 and TRBJ2-3; D gene ambiguous. CDR3 length: 12 residues. V lost 11 bases and J lost 2, with 11 bases in between. From germline, CDR1 is SGHAT and CDR2 FQNNGV.

V usage is TRBV27 and J usage is TRBJ2-1; 14 bases are shared with TRBD2. The CDR3 extends over 13 amino acids. Germline-derived CDR1 and CDR2 are MNHEY and SMNVEV (reference sequence). The trim removed 8 bases at V and 9 bases at J, leaving 3 bases unmatched. The CDR3 DNA reads as TGTGCCAGCGGACTAGCGGGAGGAACTGAGCAGTTCTTC. Translated: CASGLAGGTEQFF.

V and J are TRBV7-9 and TRBJ2-1; 11 bases fit TRBD2. The CDR3 has 16 amino acids. The V segment lost 4 bases and the J segment 7 bases; nucleotides outside the gene matches: 9. Germline CDR1 SEHNR, CDR2 FQNEAQ (reference sequence). DNA for the CDR3: TGTGCCAGCAGCTCGTTACTAGCGGGAGCCCAGAATGAGCAGTTCTTC. Its protein is CASSSLLAGAQNEQFF.

The gene calls are TRBV6-5 and TRBJ1-2; 9 nucleotides agree with TRBD1. This CDR3 region has 14 residues. Germline CDR1 and CDR2: MNHEY and SVGAGI. V gave up 3 bases and J gave up 8 bases; unmatched junction bases: 7. This CDR3 reads CASSYTDRGRGYTF. CDR3 bases: TGTGCCAGCAGTTATACGGACAGGGGTCGGGGCTACACCTTC.

The chain couples TRBV9 to TRBJ2-3; tentative D call: TRBD2 (5 bases). CDR1 is SGDLS, CDR2 YYNGEE, per germline. The V gene lost 4 bases and the J gene lost 0 bases, with 6 bases spanning the gap. This CDR3 is 13 amino acids long. The CDR3, as DNA: TGTGCCAGCAGCCGGACTAGCACAGATACGCAGTATTTT. Its translation is CASSRTSTDTQYF.

The chain employs TRBV7-2 and TRBJ2-3; 8 nucleotides agree with TRBD2. This CDR3 comprises 17 residues. Germline CDR1 and CDR2: SGHTA and FQGNSA. Unmatched junction bases numbered 12, after V lost 6 bases and J lost 1 base. The CDR3 reads CASRQRASGLGTDTQYF. The CDR3 region has the DNA TGTGCCAGCAGACAACGGGCTAGCGGGTTAGGCACAGATACGCAGTATTTT.

The CDR3 region has the DNA TGTGCCAGCAGCCAAAAGGACAGGGGGTCACCCCTCCACTTT. Protein: CASSQKDRGSPLHF. V usage is TRBV3-1 (or the pseudogene TRBV3-2) and J usage is TRBJ1-6, with 10 bases lining up with TRBD1. CDR3 length: 14 amino acids. In germline, CDR1 is LGHDT, CDR2 YNNKEL (reference sequence). Germline trimming cut 2 bases from V and 10 bases from J; bases unmatched to any gene: 2.

This clone has only a few counts. This chain uses TRBV6-1 with TRBJ2-7; D is perhaps TRBD2 (5 bases). Per the germline V gene, CDR1 is MNHNS and CDR2 is SASEGT. This CDR3 comprises 15 residues. Trimming stripped 2 bases from V and 3 bases from J, with 14 bases between. The CDR3 reads CASSEWPGNGYEQYF. CDR3 nucleotides: TGTGCCAGCAGTGAATGGCCGGGAAACGGCTACGAGCAGTACTTC.

The CDR3 coding sequence is TGCGCCAGCAGCTTGTTGGGAGGACTAGCGGGGGGCCCCTACGAGCAGTACTTC. This encodes CASSLLGGLAGGPYEQYF. The genes are TRBV5-1 and TRBJ2-7; 14 nucleotides align to TRBD2. J gave up 2 bases and V 1 base, and 8 bases lay outside the gene matches. Germline V gene sequence: CDR1 SGHRS, CDR2 YFSETQ. The CDR3 runs 18 residues.

The chain carries TRBV6-5 and TRBJ1-6, with D unresolved. The CDR3 consists of 15 residues. The germline CDR1 and CDR2 sequences are MNHEY and SVGAGI. Trimming took 7 bases from V and 0 from J, leaving 10 bases between them. CDR3: CASKAASSYNSPLHF. CDR3 coding DNA: TGTGCCAGCAAGGCGGCTAGCTCCTATAATTCACCCCTCCACTTT.

The V gene is TRBV7-3, the J gene TRBJ2-7, with TRBD2 matching over 12 bases. This CDR3 contains 17 residues. The V and J ends lost 5 bases and 0 bases, in that order; junction bases with no gene match: 8. The germline gives CDR1 SGHTA, CDR2 FQGTGA. Here the CDR3 reads CASSPRLAGDRSYEQYF. CDR3 nucleotide sequence: TGTGCCAGCAGCCCGAGACTAGCGGGGGACCGCTCCTACGAGCAGTACTTC.

V usage is TRBV2 and J usage is TRBJ2-6; TRBD1 is a possible D gene (5 bases). This CDR3 has 20 amino acids. With 0 bases removed from V and 0 bases from J, the gap between germline ends came to 18 bases. CDR1 SNHLY and CDR2 FYNNEI come from the germline V gene. CDR3 amino acids: CASSEADETEFLSGANVLTF. The CDR3 DNA follows: TGTGCCAGCAGTGAAGCGGATGAGACAGAGTTTCTCTCTGGGGCCAACGTCCTGACTTTC.

The chain links TRBV19 to TRBJ1-3; D not certain. The CDR3 has 14 amino acids. V dropped 6 bases and J dropped 0 bases, with 9 bases sitting between them. Germline assignment: CDR1 LNHDA and CDR2 SQIVND (reference sequence). For the CDR3, the DNA is TGTGCCAGTAGCCCGAAGAGCTCTGGAAACACCATATATTTT. Translation gives CASSPKSSGNTIYF.

The chain has TRBV4-3 and TRBJ2-7, with a tentative D call TRBD2 (5 bases). With 0 bases removed from V and 4 bases from J, the gap between germline ends came to 16 bases. This CDR3 has 16 residues. From germline, CDR1 is LGHNA and CDR2 YSLEER. This chain's CDR3 is CASSQDLSGRVYEQYF. The CDR3 bases are TGCGCCAGCAGCCAAGATCTGAGCGGCAGAGTATACGAGCAGTACTTC.

The J gene is TRBJ2-3, the V gene TRBV11-3, with no clear D. The germline CDR1 and CDR2 sequences are SGHNT and YENEEA. Trimming left V 4 bases short and J 0 bases short, with 8 bases between. The CDR3 loop spans 14 amino acids. Here the CDR3 reads CASSSRFSTDTQYF. For the CDR3, the DNA is TGTGCCAGCAGCTCTAGGTTTAGCACAGATACGCAGTATTTT. Using reference TRBV11-3 and TRBJ2-3 for the parts outside the CDR3, the full variable domain is EAGVVQSPRYKIIEKKQPVAFWCNPISGHNTLYWYLQNLGQGPELLIRYENEEAVDDSQLPKDRFSAERLKGVDSTLKIQPAELGDSAVYLCASSSRFSTDTQYFGPGTRLTVL.

This clone was counted once. The chain has TRBV5-4 and TRBJ2-7, with 7 nucleotides matching TRBD1. Germline V gene data show CDR1 as SGHNT and CDR2 as YYREEE (reference sequence). This CDR3 has 16 amino acids. The trim removed 3 bases at V and 1 base at J, leaving 10 bases unmatched. The CDR3 bases are TGTGCCAGCAGCTCCCCAGGGGGTTCGGCGTCCTACGAGCAGTACTTC. Its translation: CASSSPGGSASYEQYF.

In this sample, this clone turned up a few times. V usage is TRBV19 and J usage is TRBJ2-1, with 11 positions matching TRBD2. Germline V gene sequence: CDR1 LNHDA, CDR2 SQIVND (reference sequence). With V trimmed by 5 bases and J by 7 bases, 7 bases remained unmatched. The CDR3 totals 15 residues. CDR3 protein: CASSSLAGDVNEQFF. The CDR3 DNA sequence: TGTGCCAGTAGTTCACTAGCGGGAGACGTTAATGAGCAGTTCTTC.

The chain combines TRBV7-3 with TRBJ2-3; 13 bases are shared with TRBD2. V dropped 5 bases and J dropped 0; count of bases not matched to a gene: 2. Germline V gene data show CDR1 as SGHTA and CDR2 as FQGTGA. The CDR3 sequence is 16 residues long. CDR3 coding DNA: TGTGCCAGCAGCCCGGGACTAGCGGGGAGCACAGATACGCAGTATTTT. This gives the protein CASSPGLAGSTDTQYF. Complete variable domain (other parts from reference TRBV7-3 and TRBJ2-3): GAGVSQTPSNKVTEKGKYVELRCDPISGHTALYWYRQSLGQGPEFLIYFQGTGAADDSGLPNDRFFAVRPEGSVSTLKIQRTERGDSAVYLCASSPGLAGSTDTQYFGPGTRLTVL.

This clone appeared a single time. The chain is built from TRBV10-3 and TRBJ1-3; possibly TRBD1 for D (6 bases). The CDR3 runs 15 residues. Per the germline V gene, CDR1 is ENHRY and CDR2 is SYGVKD. V lost 6 bases, J lost 1 base, and 13 bases lay in between. The CDR3: CAISDRFQSGNTIYF. For the CDR3, the DNA is TGTGCCATCAGCGACAGGTTTCAGTCTGGAAACACCATATATTTT.

The V and J genes are TRBV7-3 and TRBJ2-2; D gene unclear. The V end lost 1 base, the J end lost 4 bases, and 7 bases lay between the germline ends. Germline CDR1 SGHTA, CDR2 FQGTGA. The CDR3 has 14 residues. In DNA, the CDR3 is TGTGCCAGCAGCTTAAGGCCGGGCACCGGGGAGCTGTTTTTT. Translation gives CASSLRPGTGELFF. Full variable domain (rest looked up from reference TRBV7-3 and TRBJ2-2): GAGVSQTPSNKVTEKGKYVELRCDPISGHTALYWYRQSLGQGPEFLIYFQGTGAADDSGLPNDRFFAVRPEGSVSTLKIQRTERGDSAVYLCASSLRPGTGELFFGEGSRLTVL.

This clone was recorded once. The gene calls are TRBV7-2 and TRBJ2-3; D might be TRBD2 (6 bases). From germline, CDR1 is SGHTA and CDR2 FQGNSA. Trimming removed 5 bases at V and 4 bases at J, with 16 bases between. The CDR3 covers 15 residues. The CDR3 sequence: CASSPRLVGADTQYF. The CDR3 nucleotides are TGTGCCAGCAGCCCCCGACTAGTCGGCGCAGATACGCAGTATTTT.

The rearrangement links TRBV4-3 to TRBJ1-4; TRBD1 agrees at 8 bases. This CDR3 has 16 residues. The V and J ends lost 0 bases and 8 bases, in that order; junction bases with no gene match: 8. From germline, CDR1 is LGHNA and CDR2 YSLEER. As DNA, the CDR3 is TGCGCCAGCAGCCAAGATTGGACAGGGATAAGAGAAAAACTGTTTTTT. Its protein product is CASSQDWTGIREKLFF.

The rearrangement uses TRBV5-5 and TRBJ2-2; no reliable D call. Germline lookup yields CDR1 SGHKS and CDR2 YYEKEE (reference sequence). The CDR3 length is 16 residues. V dropped 1 base and J dropped 3 bases, with 13 bases sitting between them. The CDR3 spells CASSLSLNSYTGELFF. The CDR3 DNA reads TGTGCCAGCAGCTTGAGTTTAAACAGCTACACCGGGGAGCTGTTTTTT.

The chain couples TRBV7-3 to TRBJ1-1; D is possibly TRBD1 (6 bases). Per germline, CDR1 SGHTA and CDR2 FQGTGA. The CDR3 is 14 residues long. V dropped 5 bases and J dropped 4 bases, with 14 bases sitting between them. The CDR3 sequence is CASSKTGAGTEAFF. CDR3 sequence (DNA): TGTGCCAGCAGCAAGACAGGAGCCGGCACTGAAGCTTTCTTT.

The V call is TRBV7-2, the J call TRBJ1-1; perhaps TRBD1 as D (5 bases). The CDR3 is 14 residues long. Trimming shortened V by 5 bases and J by 0 bases, and 10 bases separated the two germline ends. Germline V gene data show CDR1 as SGHTA and CDR2 as FQGNSA. The CDR3 region has the DNA TGTGCCAGCAGCCCGGGGGGAGTGAACACTGAAGCTTTCTTT. Translated: CASSPGGVNTEAFF. Based on the CDR3 plus reference TRBV7-2 and TRBJ1-1, the full variable domain is GAGVSQSPSNKVTEKGKDVELRCDPISGHTALYWYRQSLGQGLEFLIYFQGNSAPDKSGLPSDRFSAERTGGSVSTLTIQRTQQEDSAVYLCASSPGGVNTEAFFGQGTRLTVV.

The chain combines TRBV11-2 with TRBJ1-1; D not resolved. Germline CDR1 and CDR2: SGHAT and FQNNGV. The ends were cut back, 1 base at V and 1 base at J, with 4 bases in the middle. The CDR3 length is 13 residues. CDR3 DNA: TGTGCCAGCAGCTTAGTACAGAACACTGAAGCTTTCTTT. Translating gives CASSLVQNTEAFF.